This T cell receptor (beta chain) was identified in a study of T cell responses to AZD1222 COVID-19 vaccine. Study results and limitations: Seropositive AZD1222 recipients at baseline numbered only five or six. Targeting of unmutated variant regions was reportedly seen in nearly half of spike-specific TCRs. Clonal diversity was possibly underestimated, and the donors were mostly white British, with more females.

This clone was counted only a few times. What it binds is unknown. Germline values: CDR1 SEHNR, CDR2 FQNEAQ (reference sequence). Trimming removed 4 bases at V and 4 bases at J, with 5 bases between. CDR3 length: 11 amino acids. The table came from immunoSEQ multiplex PCR; TCRdb's copy has only in-frame clones and leaves some out. The sample holds over 60,000 clones; about four fifths are singletons and the top ten take around 15%. This TCR derives from an adult who received the AZD1222 COVID-19 vaccine. The input for sequencing was peripheral blood, taken 28 days after the second AZD1222 dose. The chain recombines TRBV7-9 with TRBJ2-7; D gene unclear. DNA for the CDR3: TGTGCCAGCAGCTCGGTATACGAGCAGTACTTC. It translates to CASSSVYEQYF.